Only a few counts were recorded for the clone carrying this T cell receptor beta chain. Its target is not known. The CDR3 has 14 amino acids. V was trimmed by 0 bases and J by 5 bases, leaving 10 bases between them. Per germline, CDR1 LNHDA and CDR2 SQIVND (reference sequence). A process of 5'RACE template switching, which added a universal primer site and UMIs, was used to make TCR cDNA. TCRdb reprocessed the 5' RACE reads with MiXCR, giving one entry per CDR3 protein. Of under 550,000 distinct CDR3 sequences in the sample, just over 20% were seen once. The data were obtained in a study of T cells after yellow fever vaccination. Looking at the study overall: Fractions of limited cellularity were prepared by means of SMART-Seq v4 Ultra Low Input. Findings and limits, study-wide: Among all clonotypes, a small share was observed in both CD4 and CD8 compartments. Post-booster repertoires again held most primary-vaccination clones (about 96% CD4, about 88% CD8).

The chain uses TRBV19 and TRBJ2-5; no reliable D call. This specimen was PBMCs, taken less than 25 days after the first yellow fever vaccination. The sequence came from a man aged 18-30 years who received the YFV17D yellow fever vaccine. As DNA, the CDR3 is TGTGCCAGTAGTATAGATAAGACGAGGGAGACCCAGTACTTC. It translates to CASSIDKTRETQYF.